This T cell receptor (beta chain) was identified in a study of T cells in Graves' hyperthyroidism and ophthalmopathy. This clonotype appeared a few times. Its antigen remains unidentified. General study findings and limits: Most clonotypes expanded in thyroid above 0.001 were likewise present in blood.

Amplified regions were TCR beta CDR3 sequences from RNA transcripts. A set of HTBI primers served as the primers for a first-round RT-PCR of the TCR CDR3. TCRdb re-analysed the multiplex PCR reads in MiXCR, keeping a single row per CDR3 protein. The sample contains about half a million distinct CDR3 sequences, about 22% of which appear only once. Lactation, pregnancy, other autoimmune disease or uncontrolled infection led to exclusion of patients. Diagnosis relied on clinical symptoms, serum thyroxine and TRAb, thyroid ultrasound and orbital computed tomography. Germline values: CDR1 MNHEY, CDR2 SMNVEV (reference sequence). V was shortened by 0 bases and J by 3 bases, with 12 bases between the two germline ends. The CDR3 runs to 15 residues.

This sequence joins TRBV27 and TRBJ2-7; D tentatively reads TRBD1 or TRBD2 (5 bases each). The clonotype originates from a woman in her 70s with Graves' ophthalmopathy. The sample was blood. The CDR3 coding sequence is TGTGCCAGCAGTTTATCGCAGGGACCTTTCTACGAGCAGTACTTC. Protein sequence: CASSLSQGPFYEQYF.